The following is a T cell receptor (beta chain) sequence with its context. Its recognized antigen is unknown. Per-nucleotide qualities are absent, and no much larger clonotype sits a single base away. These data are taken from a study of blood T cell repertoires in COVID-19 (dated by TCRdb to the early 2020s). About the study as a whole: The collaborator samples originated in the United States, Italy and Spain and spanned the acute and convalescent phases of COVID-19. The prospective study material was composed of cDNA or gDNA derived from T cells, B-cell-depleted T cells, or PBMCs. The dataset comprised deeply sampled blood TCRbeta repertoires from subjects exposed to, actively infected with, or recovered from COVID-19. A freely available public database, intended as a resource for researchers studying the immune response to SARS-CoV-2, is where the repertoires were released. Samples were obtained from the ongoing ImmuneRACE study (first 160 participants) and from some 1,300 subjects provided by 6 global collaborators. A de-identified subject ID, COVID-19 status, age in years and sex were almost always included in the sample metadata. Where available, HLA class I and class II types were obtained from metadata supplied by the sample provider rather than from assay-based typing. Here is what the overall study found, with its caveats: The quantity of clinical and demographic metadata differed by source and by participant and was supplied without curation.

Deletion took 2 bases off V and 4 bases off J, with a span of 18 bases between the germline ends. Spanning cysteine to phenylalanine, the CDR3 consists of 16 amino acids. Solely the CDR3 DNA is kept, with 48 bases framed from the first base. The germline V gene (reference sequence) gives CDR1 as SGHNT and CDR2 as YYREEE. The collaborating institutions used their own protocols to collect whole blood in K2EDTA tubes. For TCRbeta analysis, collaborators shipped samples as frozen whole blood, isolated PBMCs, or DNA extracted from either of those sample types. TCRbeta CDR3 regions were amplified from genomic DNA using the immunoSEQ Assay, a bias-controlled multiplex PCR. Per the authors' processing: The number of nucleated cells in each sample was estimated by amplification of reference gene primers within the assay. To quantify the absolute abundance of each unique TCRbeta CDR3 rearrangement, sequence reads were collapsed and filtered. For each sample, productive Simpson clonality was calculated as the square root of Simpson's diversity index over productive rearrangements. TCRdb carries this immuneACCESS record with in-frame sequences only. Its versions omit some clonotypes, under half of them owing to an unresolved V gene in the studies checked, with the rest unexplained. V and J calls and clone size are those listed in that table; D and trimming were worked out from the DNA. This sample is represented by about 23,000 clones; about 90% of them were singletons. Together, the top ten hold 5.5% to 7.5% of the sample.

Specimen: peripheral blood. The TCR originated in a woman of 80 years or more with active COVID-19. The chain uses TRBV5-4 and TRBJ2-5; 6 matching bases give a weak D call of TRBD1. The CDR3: CASSLGGQGIRETQYF. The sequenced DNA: TGTGCCAGCAGCTTAGGTGGGCAGGGGATTAGAGAGACCCAGTACTTC.